The entry that follows covers one T cell receptor beta chain sequence. The repertoire was sequenced with immunoSEQ multiplex PCR; TCRdb's copy has only in-frame clones and lacks some. The table records around 150,000 clones, about three quarters of them present only once. This sample was included in a study of blood T cell repertoires in COVID-19. This receptor was obtained from a woman aged 45-60 years who had recovered from COVID-19. What was sequenced was PBMCs or T cells enriched from blood (not recorded which).

The CDR3 loop reads CASGTKSTQETQYF. CDR3 nucleotides: TGTGCTAGTGGGACAAAGAGTACCCAAGAGACCCAGTACTTC. The V call is TRBV12-5, the J call TRBJ2-5, with no clear D. Germline values: CDR1 LGHNT, CDR2 FRNRAP. CDR3 length: 14 amino acids. V lost 6 bases and J lost 1, with 12 bases in between.